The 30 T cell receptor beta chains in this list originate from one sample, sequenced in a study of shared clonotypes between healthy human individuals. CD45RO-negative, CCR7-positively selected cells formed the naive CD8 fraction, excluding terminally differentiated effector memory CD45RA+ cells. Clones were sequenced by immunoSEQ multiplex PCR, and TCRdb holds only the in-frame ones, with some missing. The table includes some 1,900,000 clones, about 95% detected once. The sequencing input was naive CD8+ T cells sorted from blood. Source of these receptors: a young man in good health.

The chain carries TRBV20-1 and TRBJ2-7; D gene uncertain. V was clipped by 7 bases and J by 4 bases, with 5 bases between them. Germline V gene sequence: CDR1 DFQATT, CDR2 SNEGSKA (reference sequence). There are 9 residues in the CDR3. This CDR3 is CSVVYEQYF. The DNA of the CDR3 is TGCAGTGTCGTTTACGAGCAGTACTTC.

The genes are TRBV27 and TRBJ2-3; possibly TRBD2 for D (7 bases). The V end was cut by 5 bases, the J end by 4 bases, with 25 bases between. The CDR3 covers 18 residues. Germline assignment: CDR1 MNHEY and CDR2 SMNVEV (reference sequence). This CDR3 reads CASSALTPLGGGSDTQYF. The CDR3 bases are TGTGCCAGCAGTGCCCTTACTCCCCTAGGGGGGGGGTCAGATACGCAGTATTTT.

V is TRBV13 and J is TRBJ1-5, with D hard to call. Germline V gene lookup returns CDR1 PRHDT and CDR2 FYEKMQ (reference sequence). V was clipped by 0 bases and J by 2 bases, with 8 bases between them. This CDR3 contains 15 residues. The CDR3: CASSLGLDRNQPQHF. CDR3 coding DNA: TGTGCCAGCAGCTTAGGCCTGGACCGCAATCAGCCCCAGCATTTT.

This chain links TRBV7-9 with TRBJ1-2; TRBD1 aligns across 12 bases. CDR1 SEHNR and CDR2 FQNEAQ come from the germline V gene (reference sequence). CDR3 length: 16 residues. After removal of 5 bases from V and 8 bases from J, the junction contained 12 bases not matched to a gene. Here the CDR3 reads CASSPSRGQGAEGYTF. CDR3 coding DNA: TGTGCCAGCAGCCCCAGTAGGGGACAGGGGGCGGAGGGCTACACCTTC.

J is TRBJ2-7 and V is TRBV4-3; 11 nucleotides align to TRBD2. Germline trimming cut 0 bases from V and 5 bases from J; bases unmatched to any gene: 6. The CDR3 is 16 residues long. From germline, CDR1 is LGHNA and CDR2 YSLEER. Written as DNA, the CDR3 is TGCGCCAGCAGCCAAGACGCGGTAGCGGGAGGGAACGAGCAGTACTTC. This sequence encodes CASSQDAVAGGNEQYF.

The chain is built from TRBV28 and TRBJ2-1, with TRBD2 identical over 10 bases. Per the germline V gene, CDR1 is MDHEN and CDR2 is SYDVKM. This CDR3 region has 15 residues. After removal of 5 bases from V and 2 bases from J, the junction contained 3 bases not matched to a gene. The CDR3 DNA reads TGTGCCAGCAGTGAGCGGGGGGGCCCCTACAATGAGCAGTTCTTC. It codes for CASSERGGPYNEQFF.

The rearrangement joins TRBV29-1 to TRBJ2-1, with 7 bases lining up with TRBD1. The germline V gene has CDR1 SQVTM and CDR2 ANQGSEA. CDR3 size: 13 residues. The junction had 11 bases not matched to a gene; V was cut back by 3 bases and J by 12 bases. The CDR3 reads CSVEAWGQSGQFF. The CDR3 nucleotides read TGCAGCGTTGAGGCGTGGGGACAGAGTGGGCAGTTCTTC.

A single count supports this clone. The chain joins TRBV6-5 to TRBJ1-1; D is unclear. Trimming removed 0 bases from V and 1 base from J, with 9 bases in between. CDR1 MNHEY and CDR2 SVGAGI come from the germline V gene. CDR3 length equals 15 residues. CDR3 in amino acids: CASSYSSGSNTEAFF. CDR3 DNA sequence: TGTGCCAGCAGTTACTCATCAGGTTCGAACACTGAAGCTTTCTTT.

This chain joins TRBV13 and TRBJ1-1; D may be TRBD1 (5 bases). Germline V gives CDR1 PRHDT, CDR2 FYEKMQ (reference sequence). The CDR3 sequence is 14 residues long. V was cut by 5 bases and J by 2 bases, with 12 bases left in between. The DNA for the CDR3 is TGTGCCAGCAGCGCTCATGGGGGTAACACTGAAGCTTTCTTT. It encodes CASSAHGGNTEAFF.

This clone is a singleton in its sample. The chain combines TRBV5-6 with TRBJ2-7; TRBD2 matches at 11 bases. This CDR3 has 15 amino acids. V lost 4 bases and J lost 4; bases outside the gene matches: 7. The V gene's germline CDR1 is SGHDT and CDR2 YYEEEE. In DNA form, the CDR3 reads TGTGCCAGCAGCATAACTAGCGGGAGTCTGTACGAGCAGTACTTC. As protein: CASSITSGSLYEQYF.

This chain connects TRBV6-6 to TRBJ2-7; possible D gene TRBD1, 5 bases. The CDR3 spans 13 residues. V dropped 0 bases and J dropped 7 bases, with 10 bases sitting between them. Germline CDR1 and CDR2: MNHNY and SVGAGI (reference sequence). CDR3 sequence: CASSYSDRGEQYF. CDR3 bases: TGTGCCAGCAGTTACTCCGACAGAGGTGAGCAGTACTTC.

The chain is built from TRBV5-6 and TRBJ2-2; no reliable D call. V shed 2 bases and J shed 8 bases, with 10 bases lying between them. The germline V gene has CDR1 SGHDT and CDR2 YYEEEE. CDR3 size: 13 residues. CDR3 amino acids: CASSFSVLGELFF. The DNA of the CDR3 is TGTGCCAGCAGCTTCTCCGTTTTGGGGGAGCTGTTTTTT.

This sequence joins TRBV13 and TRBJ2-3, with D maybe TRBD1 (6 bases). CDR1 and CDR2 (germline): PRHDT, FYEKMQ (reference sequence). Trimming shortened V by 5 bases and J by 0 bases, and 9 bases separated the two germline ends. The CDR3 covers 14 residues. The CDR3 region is CASSEDRSTDTQYF. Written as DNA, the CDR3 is TGTGCCAGCAGCGAGGACAGAAGCACAGATACGCAGTATTTT.

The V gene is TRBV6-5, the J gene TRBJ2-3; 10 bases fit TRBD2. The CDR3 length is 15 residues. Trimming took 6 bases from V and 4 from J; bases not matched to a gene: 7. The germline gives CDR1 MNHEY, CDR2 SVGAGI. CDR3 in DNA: TGTGCCAGCAGCCCTGAGCGGGGGGGCGCAGATACGCAGTATTTT. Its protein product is CASSPERGGADTQYF.

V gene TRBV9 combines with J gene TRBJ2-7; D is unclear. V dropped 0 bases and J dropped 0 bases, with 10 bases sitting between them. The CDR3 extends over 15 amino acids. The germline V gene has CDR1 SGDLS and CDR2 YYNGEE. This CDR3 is CASSVGGPGSYEQYF. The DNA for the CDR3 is TGTGCCAGCAGCGTAGGTGGGCCCGGCTCCTACGAGCAGTACTTC. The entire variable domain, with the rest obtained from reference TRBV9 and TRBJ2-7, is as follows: DSGVTQTPKHLITATGQRVTLRCSPRSGDLSVYWYQQSLDQGLQFLIQYYNGEERAKGNILERFSAQQFPDLHSELNLSSLELGDSALYFCASSVGGPGSYEQYFGPGTRLTVT.

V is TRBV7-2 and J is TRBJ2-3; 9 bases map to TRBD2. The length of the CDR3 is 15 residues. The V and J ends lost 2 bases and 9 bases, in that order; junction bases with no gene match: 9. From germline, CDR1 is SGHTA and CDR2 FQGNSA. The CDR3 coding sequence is TGTGCCAGCAGCTTACCCCCTAGCGGGAATCCCACGCAGTATTTT. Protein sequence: CASSLPPSGNPTQYF.

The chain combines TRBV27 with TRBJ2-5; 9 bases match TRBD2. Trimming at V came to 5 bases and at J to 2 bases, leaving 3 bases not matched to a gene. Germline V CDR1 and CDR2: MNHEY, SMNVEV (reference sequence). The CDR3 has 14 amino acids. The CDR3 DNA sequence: TGTGCCAGCAGTATGCTAGCGGGGCAAGAGACCCAGTACTTC. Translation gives CASSMLAGQETQYF.

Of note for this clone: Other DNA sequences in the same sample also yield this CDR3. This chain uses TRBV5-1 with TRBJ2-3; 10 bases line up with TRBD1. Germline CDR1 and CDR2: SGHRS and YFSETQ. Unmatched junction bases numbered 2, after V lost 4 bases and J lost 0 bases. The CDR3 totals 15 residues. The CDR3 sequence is CASSPGQGSTDTQYF. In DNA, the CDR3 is TGCGCCAGCAGCCCGGGACAGGGGAGCACAGATACGCAGTATTTT.

The CDR3 is CSVKSDGANVLTF. CDR3 DNA sequence: TGCAGCGTTAAAAGTGATGGGGCCAACGTCCTGACTTTC. V and J are TRBV29-1 and TRBJ2-6, with D unresolved. CDR1 is SQVTM, CDR2 ANQGSEA, per germline. The CDR3 consists of 13 residues. Trimming removed 5 bases at V and 3 bases at J, with 8 bases between.

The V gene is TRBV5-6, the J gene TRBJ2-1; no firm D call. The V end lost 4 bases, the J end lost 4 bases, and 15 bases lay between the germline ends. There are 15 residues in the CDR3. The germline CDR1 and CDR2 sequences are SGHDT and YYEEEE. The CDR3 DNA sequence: TGTGCCAGCAGCCTGCCGACTCGAGGATACAATGAGCAGTTCTTC. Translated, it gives CASSLPTRGYNEQFF. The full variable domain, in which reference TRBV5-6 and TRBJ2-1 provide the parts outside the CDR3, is DAGVTQSPTHLIKTRGQQVTLRCSPKSGHDTVSWYQQALGQGPQFIFQYYEEEERQRGNFPDRFSGHQFPNYSSELNVNALLLGDSALYLCASSLPTRGYNEQFFGPGTRLTVL.

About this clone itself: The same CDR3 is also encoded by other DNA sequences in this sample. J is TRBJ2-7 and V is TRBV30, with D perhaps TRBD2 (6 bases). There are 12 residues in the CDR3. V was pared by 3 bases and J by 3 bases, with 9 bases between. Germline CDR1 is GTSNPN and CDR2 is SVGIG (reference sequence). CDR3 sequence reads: CAWSVGGYEQYF. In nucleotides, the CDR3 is TGTGCCTGGAGCGTGGGGGGCTACGAGCAGTACTTC.

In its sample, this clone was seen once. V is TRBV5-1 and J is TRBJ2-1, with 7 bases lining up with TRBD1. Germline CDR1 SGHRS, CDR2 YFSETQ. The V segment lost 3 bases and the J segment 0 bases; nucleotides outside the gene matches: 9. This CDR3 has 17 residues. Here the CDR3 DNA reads TGCGCCAGCAGCTCAAAACAGGGGATCAGCTCCTACAATGAGCAGTTCTTC. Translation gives CASSSKQGISSYNEQFF.

CDR3 DNA sequence: TGTGCCAGCATCCGTGTGTCCCCCGGGGAGCTGTTTTTT. It encodes CASIRVSPGELFF. V is TRBV7-2 and J is TRBJ2-2, with D unresolved. There are 13 residues in the CDR3. CDR1 SGHTA and CDR2 FQGNSA come from the germline V gene. Trimming pared 7 bases from V and 6 bases from J, leaving 12 bases between.

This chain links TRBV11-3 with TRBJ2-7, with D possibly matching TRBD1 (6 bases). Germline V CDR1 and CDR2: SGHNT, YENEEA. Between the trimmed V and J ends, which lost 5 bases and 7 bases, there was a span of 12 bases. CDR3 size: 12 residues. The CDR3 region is CASSGSGEEQYF. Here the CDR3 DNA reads TGTGCCAGCAGCGGATCAGGGGAGGAGCAGTACTTC.

The CDR3 region is CASSYGVANTEAFF. The DNA for the CDR3 is TGTGCCAGCAGTTACGGGGTGGCGAACACTGAAGCTTTCTTT. J is TRBJ1-1 and V is TRBV6-5; D remains ambiguous. Germline values: CDR1 MNHEY, CDR2 SVGAGI. Trimming removed 2 bases from V and 1 base from J, with 8 bases in between. CDR3 length equals 14 residues.

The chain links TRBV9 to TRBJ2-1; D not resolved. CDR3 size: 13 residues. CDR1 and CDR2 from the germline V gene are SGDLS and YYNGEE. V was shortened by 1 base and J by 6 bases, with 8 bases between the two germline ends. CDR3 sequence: CASSVSSSNEQFF. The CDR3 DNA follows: TGTGCCAGCAGCGTATCGAGTTCCAATGAGCAGTTCTTC.

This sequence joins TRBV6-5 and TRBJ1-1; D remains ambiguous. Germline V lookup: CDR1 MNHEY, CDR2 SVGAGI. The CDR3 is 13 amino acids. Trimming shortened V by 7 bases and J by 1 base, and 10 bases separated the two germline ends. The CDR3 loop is CASNQWGNTEAFF. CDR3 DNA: TGTGCCAGCAACCAATGGGGGAACACTGAAGCTTTCTTT.

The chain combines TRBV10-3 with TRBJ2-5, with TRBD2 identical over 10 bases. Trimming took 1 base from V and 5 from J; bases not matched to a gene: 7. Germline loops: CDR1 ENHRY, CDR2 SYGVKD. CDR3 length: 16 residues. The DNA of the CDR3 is TGTGCCATCAGTGAGTTAGCGGGGGGCGCGCGGGAGACCCAGTACTTC. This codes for CAISELAGGARETQYF.

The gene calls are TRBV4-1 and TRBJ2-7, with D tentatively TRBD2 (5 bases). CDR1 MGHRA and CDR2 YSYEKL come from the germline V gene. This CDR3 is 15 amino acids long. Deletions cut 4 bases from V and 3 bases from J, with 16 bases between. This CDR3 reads CASSPPGFRGYEQYF. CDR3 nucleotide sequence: TGCGCCAGCAGCCCCCCGGGATTCCGGGGCTACGAGCAGTACTTC.

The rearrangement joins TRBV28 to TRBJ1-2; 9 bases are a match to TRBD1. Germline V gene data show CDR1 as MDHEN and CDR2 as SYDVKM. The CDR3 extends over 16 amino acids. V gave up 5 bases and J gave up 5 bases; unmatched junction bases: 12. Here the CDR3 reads CASSLIQGASFYGYTF. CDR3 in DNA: TGTGCCAGCAGTCTCATACAGGGGGCGAGTTTTTATGGCTACACCTTC.